Sequencing of this TCR beta chain was carried out in a study of neurological immune-mediated disorders. This clonotype was seen a handful of times. Its antigen is unidentified. Mismatch with germline at one junction end may stem from a read error. Germline V gene data show CDR1 as DFQATT and CDR2 as SNEGSKA (reference sequence). The length of the CDR3 is 14 residues. Overall study findings and caveats: One related-CDR3 cluster, found by phylogenetic grouping, held repertoires of 18 of 34 multiple sclerosis patients and is a possible signature. Private repertoires in all groups were suggested by the absence of shared CDR3 amino acid sequences among expanded clones across subjects. As far as clinical or MRI features were concerned, none was associated with the multiple sclerosis repertoire cluster.

PBMCs stored at -80 C, 2 million in total, were the source of the unsorted libraries. Via MiXCR, TCRdb re-called the 5' RACE reads, giving one row per CDR3 protein. This table has 55,000 to 65,000 distinct CDR3 sequences, under 4.5% appearing once. This receptor was taken from a woman younger than 45 with multiple sclerosis. This rearrangement joins TRBV20-1 to TRBJ1-5; 8 nucleotides align to TRBD1. The sequencing input was PBMCs. This chain's CDR3 is CSATTGERDQPQNF. For the CDR3, the DNA is TGCAGTGCTACGACAGGGGAACGCGATCAGCCCCAGAATTTT.